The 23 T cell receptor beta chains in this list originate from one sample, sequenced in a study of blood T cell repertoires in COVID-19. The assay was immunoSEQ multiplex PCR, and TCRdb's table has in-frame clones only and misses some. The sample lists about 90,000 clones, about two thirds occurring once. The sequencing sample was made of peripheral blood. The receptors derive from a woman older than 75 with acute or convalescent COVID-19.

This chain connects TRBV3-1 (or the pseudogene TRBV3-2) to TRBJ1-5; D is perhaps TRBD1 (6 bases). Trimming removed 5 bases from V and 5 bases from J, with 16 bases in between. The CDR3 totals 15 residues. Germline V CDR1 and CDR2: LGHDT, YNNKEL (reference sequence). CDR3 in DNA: TGTGCCAGCAGCTCCACCAGAGGGGGTGATCAGCCCCAGCATTTT. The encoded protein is CASSSTRGGDQPQHF.

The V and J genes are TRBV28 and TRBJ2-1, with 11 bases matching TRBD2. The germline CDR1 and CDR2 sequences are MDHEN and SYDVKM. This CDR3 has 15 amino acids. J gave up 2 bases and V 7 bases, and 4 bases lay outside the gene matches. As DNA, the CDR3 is TGTGCCAGCAATCTAGCGGGGGGTACCTACAATGAGCAGTTCTTC. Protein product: CASNLAGGTYNEQFF.

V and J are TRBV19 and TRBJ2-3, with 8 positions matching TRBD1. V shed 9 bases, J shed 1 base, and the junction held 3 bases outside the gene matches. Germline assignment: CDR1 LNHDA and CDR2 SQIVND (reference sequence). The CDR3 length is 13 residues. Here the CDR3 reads CASEQGGTDTQYF. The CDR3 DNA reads TGTGCCAGCGAACAGGGGGGCACAGATACGCAGTATTTT.

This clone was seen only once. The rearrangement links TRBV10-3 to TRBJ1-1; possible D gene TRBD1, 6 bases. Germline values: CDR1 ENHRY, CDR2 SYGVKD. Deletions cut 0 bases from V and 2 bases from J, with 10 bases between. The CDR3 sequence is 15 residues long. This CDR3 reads CAISESAGANTEAFF. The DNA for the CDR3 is TGTGCCATCAGTGAGTCGGCAGGGGCCAACACTGAAGCTTTCTTT.

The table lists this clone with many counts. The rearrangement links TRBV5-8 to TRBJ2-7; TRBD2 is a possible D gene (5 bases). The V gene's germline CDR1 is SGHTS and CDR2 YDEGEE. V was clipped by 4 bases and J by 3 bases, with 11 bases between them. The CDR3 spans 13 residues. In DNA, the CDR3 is TGTGCCAGCAGCAACCCCGGGGACTACGAGCAGTACTTC. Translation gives CASSNPGDYEQYF.

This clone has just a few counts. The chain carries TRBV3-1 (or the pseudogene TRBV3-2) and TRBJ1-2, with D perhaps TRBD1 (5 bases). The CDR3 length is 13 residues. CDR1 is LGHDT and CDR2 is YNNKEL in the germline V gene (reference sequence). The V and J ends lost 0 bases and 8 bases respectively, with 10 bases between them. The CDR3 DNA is TGTGCCAGCAGCCAAGAGTCACAGGCAGGCTACACCTTC. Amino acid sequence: CASSQESQAGYTF.

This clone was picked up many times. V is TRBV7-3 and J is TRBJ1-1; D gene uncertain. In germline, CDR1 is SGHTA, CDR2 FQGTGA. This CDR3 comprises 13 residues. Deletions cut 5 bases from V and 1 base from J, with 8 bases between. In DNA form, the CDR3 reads TGTGCCAGCAGCACCGAGGAGAACACTGAAGCTTTCTTT. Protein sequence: CASSTEENTEAFF.

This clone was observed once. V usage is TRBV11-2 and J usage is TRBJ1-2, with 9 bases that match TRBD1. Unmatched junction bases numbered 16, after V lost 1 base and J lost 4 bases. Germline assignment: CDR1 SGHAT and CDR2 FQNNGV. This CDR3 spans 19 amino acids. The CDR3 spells CASSLGDPWDRERGYGYTF. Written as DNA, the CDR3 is TGTGCCAGCAGCTTAGGGGATCCATGGGACAGGGAACGGGGCTATGGCTACACCTTC.

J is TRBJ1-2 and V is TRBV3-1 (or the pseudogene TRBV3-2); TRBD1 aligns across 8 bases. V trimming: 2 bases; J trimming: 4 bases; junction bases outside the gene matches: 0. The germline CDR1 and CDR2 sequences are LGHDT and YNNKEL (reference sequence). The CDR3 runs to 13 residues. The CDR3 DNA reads TGTGCCAGCAGCCAAACAGGGGGCTATGGCTACACCTTC. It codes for CASSQTGGYGYTF.

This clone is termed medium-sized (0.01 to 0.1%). The CDR3 nucleotides read TGTGCCAGCAGTCGACAGGGGAATTCACCCCTCCACTTT. As protein: CASSRQGNSPLHF. The chain employs TRBV6-5 and TRBJ1-6; 8 bases agree with TRBD1. This CDR3 comprises 13 residues. V gave up 5 bases and J gave up 7 bases; unmatched junction bases: 1. Looked up from germline, CDR1 is MNHEY and CDR2 is SVGAGI.

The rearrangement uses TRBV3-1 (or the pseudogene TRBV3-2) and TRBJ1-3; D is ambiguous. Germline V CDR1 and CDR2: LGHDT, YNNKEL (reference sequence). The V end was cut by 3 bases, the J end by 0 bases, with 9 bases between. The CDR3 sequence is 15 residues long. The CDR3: CASSQPGSSGNTIYF. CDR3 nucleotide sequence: TGTGCCAGCAGCCAGCCGGGAAGCTCTGGAAACACCATATATTTT.

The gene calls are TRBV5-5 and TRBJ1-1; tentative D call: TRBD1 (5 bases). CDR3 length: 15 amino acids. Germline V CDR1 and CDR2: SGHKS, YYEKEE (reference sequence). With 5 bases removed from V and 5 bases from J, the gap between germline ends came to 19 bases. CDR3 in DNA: TGTGCCAGCAGTACTGAGGGCCTCCGGGGGACTGAAGCTTTCTTT. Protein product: CASSTEGLRGTEAFF. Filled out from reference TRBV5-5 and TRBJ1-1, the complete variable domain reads DAGVTQSPTHLIKTRGQQVTLRCSPISGHKSVSWYQQVLGQGPQFIFQYYEKEERGRGNFPDRFSARQFPNYSSELNVNALLLGDSALYLCASSTEGLRGTEAFFGQGTRLTVV.

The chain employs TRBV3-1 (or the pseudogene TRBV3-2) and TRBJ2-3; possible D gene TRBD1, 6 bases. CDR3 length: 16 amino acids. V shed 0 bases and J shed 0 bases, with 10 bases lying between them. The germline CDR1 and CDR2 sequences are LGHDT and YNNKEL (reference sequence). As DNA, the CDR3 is TGTGCCAGCAGCCAAGATTTCGGACAGAGCACAGATACGCAGTATTTT. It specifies CASSQDFGQSTDTQYF.

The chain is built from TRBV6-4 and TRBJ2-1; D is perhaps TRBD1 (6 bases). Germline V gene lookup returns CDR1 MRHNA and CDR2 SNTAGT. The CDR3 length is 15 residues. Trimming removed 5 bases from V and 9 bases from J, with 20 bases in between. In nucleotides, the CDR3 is TGTGCCAGCAGTTTACAGGGAAATGAGAACAGTGAGCAGTTCTTC. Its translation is CASSLQGNENSEQFF.

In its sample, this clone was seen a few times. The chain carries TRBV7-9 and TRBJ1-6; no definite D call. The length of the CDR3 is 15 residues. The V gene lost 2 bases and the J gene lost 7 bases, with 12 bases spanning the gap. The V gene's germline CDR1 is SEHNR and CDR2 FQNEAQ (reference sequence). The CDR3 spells CASSLYEGRNSPLHF. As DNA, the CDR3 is TGTGCCAGCAGCTTATATGAGGGAAGAAATTCACCCCTCCACTTT. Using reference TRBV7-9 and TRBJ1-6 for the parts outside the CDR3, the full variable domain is DTGVSQNPRHKITKRGQNVTFRCDPISEHNRLYWYRQTLGQGPEFLTYFQNEAQLEKSRLLSDRFSAERPKGSFSTLEIQRTEQGDSAMYLCASSLYEGRNSPLHFGNGTRLTVT.

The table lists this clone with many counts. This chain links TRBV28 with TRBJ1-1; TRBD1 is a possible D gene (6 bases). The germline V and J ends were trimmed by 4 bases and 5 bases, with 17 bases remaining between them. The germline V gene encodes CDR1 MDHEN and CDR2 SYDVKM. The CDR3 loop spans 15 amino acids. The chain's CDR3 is CASSSRDTQGTEAFF. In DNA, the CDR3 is TGTGCCAGCAGTTCCCGGGACACTCAGGGGACTGAAGCTTTCTTT.

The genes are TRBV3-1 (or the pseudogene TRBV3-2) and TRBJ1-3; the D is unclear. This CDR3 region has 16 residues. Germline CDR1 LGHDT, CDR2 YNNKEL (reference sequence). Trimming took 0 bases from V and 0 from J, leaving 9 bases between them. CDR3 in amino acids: CASSQDPLSSGNTIYF. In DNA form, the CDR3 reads TGTGCCAGCAGCCAAGATCCCCTGAGCTCTGGAAACACCATATATTTT.

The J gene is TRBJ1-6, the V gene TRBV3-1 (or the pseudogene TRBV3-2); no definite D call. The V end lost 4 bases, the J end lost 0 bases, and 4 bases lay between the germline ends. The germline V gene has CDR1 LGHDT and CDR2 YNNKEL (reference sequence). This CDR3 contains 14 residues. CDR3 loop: CASSPSSYNSPLHF. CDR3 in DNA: TGTGCCAGCAGCCCGAGCTCCTATAATTCACCCCTCCACTTT.

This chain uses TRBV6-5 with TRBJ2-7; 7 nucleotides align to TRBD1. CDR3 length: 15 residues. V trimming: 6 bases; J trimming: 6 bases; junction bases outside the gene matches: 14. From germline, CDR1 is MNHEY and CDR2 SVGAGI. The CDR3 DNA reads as TGTGCCAGCAGCCTAAGAGGGGGCGCCAATTCCGAGCAGTACTTC. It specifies CASSLRGGANSEQYF.

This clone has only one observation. CDR3 nucleotide sequence: TGTGCCAGCACCACTCTCTTAGGGGGTAGGCCGCACGAGCAGTACTTC. It encodes CASTTLLGGRPHEQYF. The chain links TRBV5-6 to TRBJ2-7; D may be TRBD1 (6 bases). Germline CDR1 reads SGHDT; CDR2 reads YYEEEE. The CDR3 sequence is 16 residues long. V dropped 6 bases and J dropped 5 bases, with 24 bases sitting between them.

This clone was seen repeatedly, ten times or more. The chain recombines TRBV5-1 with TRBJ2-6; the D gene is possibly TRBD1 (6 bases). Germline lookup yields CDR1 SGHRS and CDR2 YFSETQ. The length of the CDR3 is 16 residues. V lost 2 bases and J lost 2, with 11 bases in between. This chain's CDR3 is CASSFVDSPGANVLTF. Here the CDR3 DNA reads TGCGCCAGCAGCTTCGTGGACAGTCCTGGGGCCAACGTCCTGACTTTC.

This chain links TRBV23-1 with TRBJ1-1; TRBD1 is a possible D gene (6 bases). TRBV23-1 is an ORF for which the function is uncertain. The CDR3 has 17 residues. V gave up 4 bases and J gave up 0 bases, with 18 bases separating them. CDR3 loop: CASSLHKVPGVNTEAFF. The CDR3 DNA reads TGCGCCAGCAGTCTCCATAAAGTCCCAGGGGTGAACACTGAAGCTTTCTTT.

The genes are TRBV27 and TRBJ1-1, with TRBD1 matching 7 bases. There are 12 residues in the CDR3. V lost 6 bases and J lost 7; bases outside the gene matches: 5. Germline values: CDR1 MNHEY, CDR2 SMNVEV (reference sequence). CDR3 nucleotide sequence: TGTGCCAGCAGCAAGACAGGGTTTGAAGCTTTCTTT. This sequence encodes CASSKTGFEAFF.